These 18 T cell receptor beta chains originate from one sample sequenced in a study of T cells in Graves' hyperthyroidism and ophthalmopathy. Amplified TCR beta CDR3 regions derived from RNA transcripts. TCR CDR3 underwent first-round RT-PCR with the HTBI primer set. From the multiplex PCR reads, TCRdb called clonotypes with MiXCR, one entry per CDR3 protein. The top ten clones hold more than 4.5% of a sample with 350,000 to 500,000 distinct CDR3 sequences, roughly an eighth of them seen once. What was sequenced was blood. These receptors were taken from a woman between 18 and 29 years old with Graves' hyperthyroidism.

This clonotype was counted many times. The rearrangement uses TRBV10-1 and TRBJ2-7; perhaps TRBD1 as D (5 bases). Trimming pared 3 bases from V and 2 bases from J, leaving 11 bases between. Germline loops: CDR1 WNHNN, CDR2 SYGVQD (reference sequence). This CDR3 comprises 14 residues. CDR3 nucleotides: TGCGCCAGCAGTGACAGGACATCTCCCTACGAGCAGTACTTC. Amino acids: CASSDRTSPYEQYF.

The rearrangement joins TRBV27 to TRBJ1-5, with D perhaps matching TRBD1 (5 bases). Germline CDR1 MNHEY, CDR2 SMNVEV (reference sequence). The CDR3 is made up of 15 amino acids. Trimming removed 2 bases at V and 5 bases at J, with 13 bases between. CDR3 in amino acids: CASSLRDGIYQPQHF. CDR3 bases: TGTGCCAGCAGTTTACGGGACGGGATTTATCAGCCCCAGCATTTT.

This clonotype showed up many times. The chain joins TRBV2 to TRBJ2-4; no firm D call. Germline CDR1 SNHLY, CDR2 FYNNEI. Trimming stripped 3 bases from V and 2 bases from J, with 17 bases between. CDR3 length: 17 residues. The CDR3 DNA is TGTGCCAGCAGTGAGGGGATTCAGCTGCTCTCCAAAAACATTCAGTACTTC. Its translation is CASSEGIQLLSKNIQYF.

This clonotype was seen many times. The chain combines TRBV6-1 with TRBJ2-1; D remains ambiguous. Germline CDR1 and CDR2: MNHNS and SASEGT. This CDR3 has 15 amino acids. V shed 6 bases and J shed 2 bases, with 14 bases lying between them. CDR3 protein: CASRAFRSPYNEQFF. The CDR3 nucleotides read TGTGCCAGCAGGGCCTTCAGGAGCCCCTACAATGAGCAGTTCTTC.

V is TRBV19 and J is TRBJ2-1; D might be TRBD1 or TRBD2, each matching 6 bases. Germline lookup yields CDR1 LNHDA and CDR2 SQIVND (reference sequence). The V end lost 7 bases, the J end lost 10 bases, and 23 bases lay between the germline ends. CDR3 size: 15 residues. The CDR3 coding sequence is TGTGCCAGTACCCCCCGGACCGGGGGCAGGGAGGAGCAGTTCTTC. This sequence encodes CASTPRTGGREEQFF.

This clonotype was counted many times. The CDR3 loop is CASSLRSSGPLSYEQYF. As DNA, the CDR3 is TGTGCCAGCAGCTTAAGGTCTAGCGGACCTCTCTCGTACGAGCAGTACTTC. The genes are TRBV7-2 and TRBJ2-7, with 7 bases lining up with TRBD2. Germline assignment: CDR1 SGHTA and CDR2 FQGNSA. The length of the CDR3 is 17 residues. V was pared by 2 bases and J by 4 bases, with 14 bases of the junction left unmatched.

This clonotype was found many times. This chain joins TRBV11-3 and TRBJ2-5; TRBD2 might be the D (6 bases). The V and J ends lost 2 bases and 2 bases respectively, with 12 bases between them. This CDR3 has 15 amino acids. CDR1 is SGHNT, CDR2 YENEEA, per germline. CDR3 nucleotides: TGTGCCAGCAGCTTACGGTGGGAGGAACAAGAGACCCAGTACTTC. Amino acid sequence: CASSLRWEEQETQYF.

A word on this clonotype: A clone one base away is much larger, so this may be a read error. The rearrangement joins TRBV2 to TRBJ1-1; unclear D gene. CDR3 length equals 16 residues. Germline V gene lookup returns CDR1 SNHLY and CDR2 FYNNEI. V was shortened by 7 bases and J by 1 base, with 19 bases between the two germline ends. DNA for the CDR3: TGTGCCAGCAAGAGGGAATGGGCTGCTAGGAACACTGAAGCTTTCTTT. Protein sequence: CASKREWAARNTEAFF.

V usage is TRBV19 and J usage is TRBJ2-1; D possibly matches TRBD1 or TRBD2 (5 bases each). The CDR3 is made up of 15 amino acids. Germline assignment: CDR1 LNHDA and CDR2 SQIVND (reference sequence). V lost 3 bases and J lost 7, with 16 bases in between. The DNA for the CDR3 is TGTGCCAGTAGTATTGTGGGGGTGGGTGGGAATGAGCAGTTCTTC. It codes for CASSIVGVGGNEQFF.

This clonotype was detected many times. The genes are TRBV6-2 or TRBV6-3 and TRBJ1-5; TRBD1 agrees at 8 bases. The CDR3 contains 14 residues. Germline-derived CDR1 and CDR2 are MNHEY and SVGEGT. The trim removed 6 bases at V and 4 bases at J, leaving 5 bases unmatched. CDR3 in amino acids: CASSDRGGNQPQHF. The CDR3 DNA reads TGTGCCAGCAGCGACAGGGGTGGGAATCAGCCCCAGCATTTT.

Many counts were recorded for this clonotype. This sequence joins TRBV5-1 and TRBJ2-3; 8 nucleotides match TRBD1. Trimming took 0 bases from V and 4 from J; bases not matched to a gene: 16. This CDR3 is built from 19 residues. Germline CDR1 SGHRS, CDR2 YFSETQ. In DNA, the CDR3 is TGCGCCAGCAGCTTGGCCCCTCCCGGGACAGGACTTTTTGCAGATACGCAGTATTTT. Translated: CASSLAPPGTGLFADTQYF.

There are a few counts of this clonotype. V gene TRBV30 combines with J gene TRBJ2-2, with unresolved D. The V end was cut by 1 base, the J end by 5 bases, with 14 bases between. CDR1 is GTSNPN, CDR2 SVGIG, per germline (reference sequence). The CDR3 is 15 residues long. The CDR3 bases are TGTGCCTGGAGTGCCCCCGGTTTGTCAACCGGGGAGCTGTTTTTT. Translated, it gives CAWSAPGLSTGELFF. Drawing the rest from reference TRBV30 and TRBJ2-2, the complete variable domain is SQTIHQWPATLVQPVGSPLSLECTVEGTSNPNLYWYRQAAGRGLQLLFYSVGIGQISSEVPQNLSASRPQDRQFILSSKKLLLSDSGFYLCAWSAPGLSTGELFFGEGSRLTVL.

This clonotype was observed many times. The chain is built from TRBV29-1 and TRBJ2-1, with TRBD1 identical over 10 bases. Germline V gene data show CDR1 as SQVTM and CDR2 as ANQGSEA. The V segment lost 0 bases and the J segment 7 bases; nucleotides outside the gene matches: 6. The CDR3 has 15 residues. The CDR3 region has the DNA TGCAGCGTTGAAGACCGGGACAGGGGTGCGAATGAGCAGTTCTTC. Its translation is CSVEDRDRGANEQFF.

The chain carries TRBV25-1 and TRBJ1-5; possibly TRBD1 for D (5 bases). The length of the CDR3 is 15 residues. CDR1 and CDR2 (germline): MGHDK, SYGVNS. V shed 8 bases and J shed 3 bases, with 17 bases lying between them. The CDR3 DNA reads as TGTGCCAGCGACGAGGAACAGGTTGACAATCAGCCCCAGCATTTT. Translating it yields CASDEEQVDNQPQHF.

This clonotype was detected only a few times. In nucleotides, the CDR3 is TGCAGCGTTGCTTGGAGGGGACAGGTTTCTTTCTTT. Translating it yields CSVAWRGQVSFF. The gene calls are TRBV29-1 and TRBJ1-1; TRBD1 agrees at 8 bases. The length of the CDR3 is 12 residues. J gave up 12 bases and V 4 bases, and 10 bases lay outside the gene matches. Per germline, CDR1 SQVTM and CDR2 ANQGSEA.

In its sample, this clonotype was seen many times. In DNA, the CDR3 is TGTGCCAGCAGCTTAAGGGCGGACTACGAGCAGTACTTC. This encodes CASSLRADYEQYF. The J gene is TRBJ2-7, the V gene TRBV7-3, with D uncertain. Germline CDR1 is SGHTA and CDR2 is FQGTGA. The CDR3 length is 13 residues. Trimming pared 1 base from V and 3 bases from J, leaving 7 bases between.

Note on this clonotype: The germline gene is not matched at one end of the junction; a read error may be the cause. The CDR3 loop is CASGRDYNSPFHF. The CDR3 nucleotides read TGTGCCAGCGGCCGCGACTATAATTCACCCTTCCACTTT. V usage is TRBV2 and J usage is TRBJ1-6; D remains ambiguous. There are 13 residues in the CDR3. CDR1 is SNHLY and CDR2 is FYNNEI in the germline V gene.

This sequence joins TRBV18 and TRBJ2-7, with D perhaps TRBD2 (5 bases). The CDR3 covers 16 residues. Trimming pared 0 bases from V and 0 bases from J, leaving 12 bases between. The germline V gene encodes CDR1 KGHSH and CDR2 LQKENI. The CDR3 here is CASSPPRAEPSYEQYF. The CDR3 DNA reads TGTGCCAGCTCACCACCGCGGGCAGAGCCCTCCTACGAGCAGTACTTC.